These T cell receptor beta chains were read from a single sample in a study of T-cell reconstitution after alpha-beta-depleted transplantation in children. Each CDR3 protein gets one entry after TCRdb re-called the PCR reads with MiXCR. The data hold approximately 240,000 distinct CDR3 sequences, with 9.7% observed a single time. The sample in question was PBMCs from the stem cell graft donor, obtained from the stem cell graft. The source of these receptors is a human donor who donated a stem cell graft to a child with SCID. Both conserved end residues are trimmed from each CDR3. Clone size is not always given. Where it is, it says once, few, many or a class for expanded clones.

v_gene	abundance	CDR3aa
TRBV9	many	ASSVEDGSYNEQF
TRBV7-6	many	ASSFQQGSGAF
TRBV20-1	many	SAQGGGAEGEQF
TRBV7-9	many	ASSDSFKVYEQY
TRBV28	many	ASSYHSGGRETQY
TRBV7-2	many	ASSGRESGSSYEQY
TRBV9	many	ASSLTTAGELF
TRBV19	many	ASSKGGGLNTEAF
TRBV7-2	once	ASSLASSRAYSNQPQH
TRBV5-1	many	ASSKTGTNYGYT
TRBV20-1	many	SARDRTGVEQY
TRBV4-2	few	ASSQVGTGGYATEAF
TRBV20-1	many	SAREQLNYGYT
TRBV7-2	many	ASSFSGGGTDTQY
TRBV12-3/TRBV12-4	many	ASAETGFQETQY
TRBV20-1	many	SARDWTGESSYNEQF
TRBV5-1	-	ASSLDGSPYGYT
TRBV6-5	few	ASSWGDRYEQY
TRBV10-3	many	AISGGGGYT
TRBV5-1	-	ASSAGTSTDTQY
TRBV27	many	ASSFGTGASHEQY
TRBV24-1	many	ATSDPPGYRTGELF
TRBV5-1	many	ASSFEGYNTGELF
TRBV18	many	ASSETTWTGLSGNTIY
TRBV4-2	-	ASSPSGTSGDQETQY
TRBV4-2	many	ASSQVGQGGTDTEAF
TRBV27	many	ASSYGVDQPQH
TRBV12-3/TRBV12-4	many	ASSPGEGWNTEAF